A single sample gave rise to the 27 T cell receptor beta chains below, sequenced in a study of breast tumors, draining lymph nodes, adjacent tissues. TCRdb fed the multiplex PCR reads into MiXCR, producing one record per CDR3 protein. Among about 22,000 distinct CDR3 sequences listed, 58% were seen once. Specimen: breast tumor tissue. The receptor source for this set is a female donor with breast cancer. Some clones in this sample may be carry-over from other donors' samples.

By share, this clonotype ranks as medium-sized. The chain uses TRBV20-1 and TRBJ1-5; D is unresolved. CDR1 DFQATT and CDR2 SNEGSKA come from the germline V gene (reference sequence). V dropped 4 bases and J dropped 5 bases, with 9 bases sitting between them. The CDR3 contains 12 residues. The CDR3, as DNA: TGCAGTGCTAAGGACCCCGATCAGCCCCAGCATTTT. It codes for CSAKDPDQPQHF.

J is TRBJ2-3 and V is TRBV6-6; D might be TRBD1 (6 bases). The germline CDR1 and CDR2 sequences are MNHNY and SVGAGI (reference sequence). V shed 7 bases and J shed 5 bases, with 10 bases lying between them. The CDR3 runs to 12 residues. As DNA, the CDR3 is TGTGCCAGCACCAGGGGTGGAGATACGCAGTATTTT. This translates into CASTRGGDTQYF.

The sample holds many counts of this clonotype. CDR3 in DNA: TGCGCCAGCAGCCAAGTTTCCAGGGATGCCGCATACGAGCAGTACTTC. Translating gives CASSQVSRDAAYEQYF. The rearrangement uses TRBV4-1 and TRBJ2-7, with a possible D match to TRBD1 (5 bases). The CDR3 spans 16 residues. V lost 1 base and J 4 bases, leaving 17 bases between the germline ends. Per germline, CDR1 MGHRA and CDR2 YSYEKL.

This chain uses TRBV20-1 with TRBJ1-6; possible D gene TRBD1, 6 bases. CDR1 is DFQATT and CDR2 is SNEGSKA in the germline V gene (reference sequence). The CDR3 contains 17 residues. Trimming shortened V by 0 bases and J by 8 bases, and 20 bases separated the two germline ends. The CDR3 is CSARDRPGALPDSPLHF. DNA of the CDR3: TGCAGTGCTAGAGATCGGCCAGGGGCCTTGCCGGATTCACCCCTCCACTTT.

This clonotype was counted ten times or more. This chain uses TRBV6-2 or TRBV6-3 with TRBJ2-1, with no clear D. The V end was cut by 9 bases, the J end by 3 bases, with 9 bases between. The CDR3 runs 12 residues. Per germline, CDR1 MNHEY and CDR2 SVGEGT. CDR3 in amino acids: CASNIGYNEQFF. For the CDR3, the DNA is TGTGCCAGTAATATCGGCTACAATGAGCAGTTCTTC.

This clonotype has ten or more counts. This sequence joins TRBV6-6 and TRBJ2-4; 7 bases line up with TRBD2. Trimming took 6 bases from V and 9 from J; bases not matched to a gene: 5. In germline, CDR1 is MNHNY, CDR2 SVGAGI (reference sequence). This CDR3 contains 12 residues. The CDR3 bases are TGTGCCAGCAGGCCCAGGGAGGGCATTCAGTACTTC. Protein product: CASRPREGIQYF.

As for this clonotype: A read error may account for a junction end that differs from germline. V is TRBV5-1 and J is TRBJ1-2, with a tentative D call TRBD1 (5 bases). This CDR3 contains 16 residues. Germline V gives CDR1 SGHRS, CDR2 YFSETQ. In nucleotides, the CDR3 is TGTGCCAGCAGCTTAGCGCACCCCGGGGGTAACTATGGCTACACCTTC. Translating it yields CASSLAHPGGNYGYTF.

The chain carries TRBV5-1 and TRBJ2-7, with TRBD2 matching over 15 bases. Trimming removed 3 bases from V and 2 bases from J; junction bases left unmatched: 3. The V gene's germline CDR1 is SGHRS and CDR2 YFSETQ. This CDR3 comprises 16 residues. The CDR3 reads CASSWGLAGGAYEQYF. The DNA of the CDR3 is TGCGCCAGCAGCTGGGGACTAGCGGGGGGAGCCTACGAGCAGTACTTC. Full variable domain (rest looked up from reference TRBV5-1 and TRBJ2-7): KAGVTQTPRYLIKTRGQQVTLSCSPISGHRSVSWYQQTPGQGLQFLFEYFSETQRNKGNFPGRFSGRQFSNSRSEMNVSTLELGDSALYLCASSWGLAGGAYEQYFGPGTRLTVT.

This clonotype was seen at least ten times. V usage is TRBV11-2 and J usage is TRBJ2-1, with D perhaps matching TRBD2 (7 bases). The CDR3 spans 15 residues. Germline CDR1 and CDR2: SGHAT and FQNNGV. Between the trimmed V and J ends, which lost 5 bases and 6 bases, there was a span of 17 bases. DNA for the CDR3: TGTGCCAGCAGCGTGGGGGGGGGCCAGGGCAATGAGCAGTTCTTC. Its protein is CASSVGGGQGNEQFF.

At least ten counts were recorded for this clonotype. The rearrangement joins TRBV11-2 to TRBJ2-1; D is perhaps TRBD1 (6 bases). The V gene lost 0 bases and the J gene lost 6 bases, with 12 bases spanning the gap. The CDR3 covers 15 residues. CDR1 and CDR2 from the germline V gene are SGHAT and FQNNGV. CDR3 nucleotide sequence: TGTGCCAGCAGCTTAGAGGCAGGGGTGGGCAATGAGCAGTTCTTC. This codes for CASSLEAGVGNEQFF.

The chain combines TRBV20-1 with TRBJ2-7; 12 bases are shared with TRBD2. The V and J ends lost 5 bases and 5 bases, in that order; junction bases with no gene match: 7. Germline V gene data show CDR1 as DFQATT and CDR2 as SNEGSKA (reference sequence). This CDR3 has 14 residues. CDR3 region: CSAVSRLAGDEQYF. CDR3 in DNA: TGCAGTGCTGTGAGTCGACTAGCGGGAGACGAGCAGTACTTC.

This clonotype was detected ten times or more. The CDR3 reads CASSEDTQYF. The CDR3, as DNA: TGCGCCAGCAGTGAAGATACGCAGTATTTT. The chain couples TRBV10-2 to TRBJ2-3; D is uncertain. Germline lookup yields CDR1 WSHSY and CDR2 SAAADI. Trimming took 3 bases from V and 5 from J, leaving 0 bases between them. The CDR3 has 10 residues.

This sequence joins TRBV15 and TRBJ1-4, with D perhaps matching TRBD1 (5 bases). This CDR3 region has 16 residues. Trimming shortened V by 0 bases and J by 8 bases, and 16 bases separated the two germline ends. The germline CDR1 and CDR2 sequences are LNHNV and YYDKDF (reference sequence). The CDR3 DNA sequence: TGTGCCACCAGCAGAGATCTCTGGCAGGGTCACGAAAAACTGTTTTTT. It encodes CATSRDLWQGHEKLFF.

This clonotype has at least ten counts. A much larger clonotype is one base distant, so this may be a read error. This chain connects TRBV6-5 to TRBJ1-4; D is undetermined. The CDR3 extends over 13 amino acids. Germline V lookup: CDR1 MNHEY, CDR2 SVGAGI. V lost 5 bases to trimming and J lost 3 bases, with 7 bases between them. The CDR3 DNA reads as TGTGCCAGCAGTCACCGGGCTAATGAAAAACTGTTTTTT. It specifies CASSHRANEKLFF.

V and J are TRBV11-3 and TRBJ2-7; 15 nucleotides align to TRBD2. The length of the CDR3 is 18 residues. J was trimmed by 3 bases and V by 1 base; bases with no gene match: 7. Germline CDR1 SGHNT, CDR2 YENEEA. The CDR3 sequence: CASSLGTSGRAAYYEQYF. The DNA for the CDR3 is TGTGCCAGCAGCTTAGGGACTAGCGGGAGGGCTGCATACTACGAGCAGTACTTC.

This clonotype has a count of ten or more. This chain uses TRBV2 with TRBJ1-3; 7 bases are shared with TRBD1. The CDR3 spans 16 residues. J lost 0 bases, V lost 5 bases, and 7 bases had no gene match. Germline V gene data show CDR1 as SNHLY and CDR2 as FYNNEI. DNA of the CDR3: TGTGCCAGCAGTCGACAGGGACCGAGCTCTGGAAACACCATATATTTT. Translating it yields CASSRQGPSSGNTIYF.

This clonotype was observed a few times. The J gene is TRBJ2-7, the V gene TRBV20-1; D is unclear. From germline, CDR1 is DFQATT and CDR2 SNEGSKA (reference sequence). This CDR3 spans 13 amino acids. V shed 6 bases and J shed 9 bases, with 21 bases lying between them. The CDR3 sequence is CSATETLRSGQYF. The DNA for the CDR3 is TGCAGTGCCACCGAGACACTAAGGAGTGGGCAGTACTTC.

In its sample, this clonotype ranks as medium-sized (0.01 to 0.1%). V gene TRBV5-4 combines with J gene TRBJ2-5, with 10 bases lining up with TRBD2. The CDR3 has 14 residues. Trimming removed 4 bases from V and 5 bases from J; junction bases left unmatched: 5. Germline V CDR1 and CDR2: SGHNT, YYREEE (reference sequence). The DNA of the CDR3 is TGTGCCAGCAGCCGTACTAGCGGGGACGAGACCCAGTACTTC. This sequence encodes CASSRTSGDETQYF.

In nucleotides, the CDR3 is TGTGCCAGCAGCCCGCCGGGTTCGTCCTACGAGCAGTACTTC. This sequence encodes CASSPPGSSYEQYF. The rearrangement joins TRBV7-9 to TRBJ2-7; D call uncertain. The CDR3 is made up of 14 amino acids. Trimming stripped 5 bases from V and 1 base from J, with 12 bases between. Germline V gene lookup returns CDR1 SEHNR and CDR2 FQNEAQ (reference sequence).

This clonotype was counted ten times or more. The rearrangement links TRBV11-2 to TRBJ2-5, with 14 nucleotides matching TRBD2. The germline CDR1 and CDR2 sequences are SGHAT and FQNNGV. V lost 5 bases to trimming and J lost 3 bases; unmatched junction nucleotides: 8. This CDR3 is built from 17 residues. The DNA for the CDR3 is TGTGCCAGCAGCCCACTCGGACTAGCGGGAGGAAAAGAGACCCAGTACTTC. It codes for CASSPLGLAGGKETQYF.

As concerns this clonotype: The junction shows a germline mismatch at one end, possibly a read error. The chain is built from TRBV25-1 and TRBJ1-1, with TRBD1 identical over 7 bases. Germline assignment: CDR1 MGHDK and CDR2 SYGVNS. The CDR3 covers 15 residues. The CDR3 is CDSSAPDRLNTEAFF. The DNA for the CDR3 is TGTGACAGCAGCGCCCCGGACAGGCTGAACACTGAAGCTTTCTTT.

This clonotype was observed many times. The genes are TRBV19 and TRBJ2-2; D call uncertain. CDR3 length: 16 amino acids. Per the germline V gene, CDR1 is LNHDA and CDR2 is SQIVND (reference sequence). V lost 5 bases and J 2 bases, leaving 15 bases between the germline ends. CDR3 sequence: CASSPPRRSNTGELFF. DNA for the CDR3: TGTGCCAGTAGTCCCCCGAGGCGGTCCAACACCGGGGAGCTGTTTTTT. The full variable domain, in which reference TRBV19 and TRBJ2-2 provide the parts outside the CDR3, is DGGITQSPKYLFRKEGQNVTLSCEQNLNHDAMYWYRQDPGQGLRLIYYSQIVNDFQKGDIAEGYSVSREKKESFPLTVTSAQKNPTAFYLCASSPPRRSNTGELFFGEGSRLTVL.

At least ten counts were recorded for this clonotype. CDR3 protein: CASSQDTTVTQYF. In nucleotides, the CDR3 is TGCGCCAGCAGCCAAGATACGACCGTTACGCAGTATTTT. The chain joins TRBV4-1 to TRBJ2-3, with D unresolved. The germline CDR1 and CDR2 sequences are MGHRA and YSYEKL. This CDR3 contains 13 residues. Trimming removed 0 bases from V and 8 bases from J, with 9 bases in between.

This chain uses TRBV24-1 with TRBJ2-7; perhaps TRBD1 as D (5 bases). The CDR3 sequence is 15 residues long. CDR1 is KGHDR and CDR2 is SFDVKD in the germline V gene. V was shortened by 1 base and J by 2 bases, with 11 bases between the two germline ends. CDR3 nucleotide sequence: TGTGCCACCAGTGATTTCAAAGACAGTACCTACGAGCAGTACGTC. Amino acid sequence: CATSDFKDSTYEQYV.

This clonotype showed up many times. V gene TRBV30 combines with J gene TRBJ2-5, with TRBD1 matching over 12 bases. The CDR3 spans 15 residues. Trimming removed 3 bases from V and 5 bases from J; junction bases left unmatched: 7. The germline CDR1 and CDR2 sequences are GTSNPN and SVGIG (reference sequence). The DNA of the CDR3 is TGTGCCTGGAGGCTGGGACAGGGGGCGTGGGAGACCCAGTACTTC. It is translated as CAWRLGQGAWETQYF. The variable domain in full, completed from reference TRBV30 and TRBJ2-5, reads SQTIHQWPATLVQPVGSPLSLECTVEGTSNPNLYWYRQAAGRGLQLLFYSVGIGQISSEVPQNLSASRPQDRQFILSSKKLLLSDSGFYLCAWRLGQGAWETQYFGPGTRLLVL.

Details on this clonotype: Relative to the germline gene, one junction end is altered; a read error may explain this. This chain joins TRBV2 and TRBJ2-7; D might be TRBD1 (6 bases). Germline CDR1 is SNHLY and CDR2 is FYNNEI. The CDR3 runs to 12 residues. This CDR3 reads CAGSEAIGGRYF. The CDR3 region has the DNA TGTGCCGGCAGTGAGGCTATTGGGGGCCGGTACTTC. Based on the CDR3 plus reference TRBV2 and TRBJ2-7, the full variable domain is EPEVTQTPSHQVTQMGQEVILRCVPISNHLYFYWYRQILGQKVEFLVSFYNNEISEKSEIFDDQFSVERPDGSNFTLKIRSTKLEDSAMYFCAGSEAIGGRYFGPGTRLTVT.

This clonotype appeared a single time. This rearrangement joins TRBV6-5 to TRBJ1-6; 10 nucleotides match TRBD1. The V segment lost 5 bases and the J segment 7 bases; nucleotides outside the gene matches: 14. Per the germline V gene, CDR1 is MNHEY and CDR2 is SVGAGI. The CDR3 is 18 amino acids. The CDR3 DNA reads TGTGCCAGCAGTGCCGGGACAGGGGCCTCCCAAATCAATTCACCCCTCCACTTT. Translation gives CASSAGTGASQINSPLHF.